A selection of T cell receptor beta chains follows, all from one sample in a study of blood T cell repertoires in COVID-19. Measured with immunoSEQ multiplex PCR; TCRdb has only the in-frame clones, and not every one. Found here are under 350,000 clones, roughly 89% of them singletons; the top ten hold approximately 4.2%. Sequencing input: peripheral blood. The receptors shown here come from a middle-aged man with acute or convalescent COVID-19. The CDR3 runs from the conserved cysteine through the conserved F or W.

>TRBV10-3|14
CAISESSRAQPQHF
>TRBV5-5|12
CASSQGLREQFF
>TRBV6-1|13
CASSENRVQPQHF
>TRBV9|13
CASTAQGYYGYTF
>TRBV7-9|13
CASSQAGSTEAFF
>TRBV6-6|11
CASRAVTEAFF
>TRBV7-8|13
CASSRGGSSPLHF
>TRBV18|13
CASSPEYTGEPFF
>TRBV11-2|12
CASALGQDTQYF
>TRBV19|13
CASGQPPRNEQFF
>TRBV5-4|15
CASSPDRGLAQPQHF
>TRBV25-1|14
CASSELWTDYGYTF
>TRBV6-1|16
CASSVNRGTLNTEAFF
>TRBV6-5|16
CASSYSTGGSTDTQYF
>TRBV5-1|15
CASSLGLGDTGELFF
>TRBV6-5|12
CAIPGAFGEQYF
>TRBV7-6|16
CASSFQGGVLTKTQYF
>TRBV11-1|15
CASSQGNLYYNEQFF
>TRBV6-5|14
CASSSGQGGEKLFF
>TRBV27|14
CASRDRELSSPLHF
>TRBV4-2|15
CASSDLGPGSYEQYF
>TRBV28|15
CASSKDRGVGQPQHF
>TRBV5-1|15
CASSFSGGAKNEQFF
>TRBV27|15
CASSPAGTVNTEAFF
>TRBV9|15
CASAVGGGPTHTQYF
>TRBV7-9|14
CASSLSRVYYEQYF
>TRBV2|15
CASSNGGGYYNEQFF
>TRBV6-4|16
CASSDRAGENTDTQYF
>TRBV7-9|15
CASSFGTRKNTEAFF
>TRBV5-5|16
CASSFSRGQGDTEAFF
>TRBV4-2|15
CASSHDTGGAYGYTF
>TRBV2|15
CASSGTGGSNQPQHF
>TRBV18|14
CASSRDRGAGELFF
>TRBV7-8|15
CASSRGTGAFYGYTF
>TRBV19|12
CASSFGGGEAFF
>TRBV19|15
CASSHRAGITGELFF
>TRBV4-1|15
CASSQEYWNTGELFF
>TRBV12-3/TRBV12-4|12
CASSFSFLEQYF
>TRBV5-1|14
CASSGQGWDTEAFF
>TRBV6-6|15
CASSYGDSREYEQYF
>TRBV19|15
CASSGQGLAGNTIYF
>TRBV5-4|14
CASSLGQRLGELFF
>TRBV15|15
CATSDPDSNSYEQYF
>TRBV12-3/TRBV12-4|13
CASSFLAVNGYTF
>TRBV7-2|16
CASSLVPGGMWETQYF
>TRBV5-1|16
CASSTGTSGTGDTQYF
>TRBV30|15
CAWRWVGAGGTEAFF
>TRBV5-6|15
CASSSLQGGNNEQFF
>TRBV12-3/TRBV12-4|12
CASSPGYTEAFF